This entry is about one T cell receptor (beta chain). What it binds is unknown. The CDR3 runs 15 residues. Trimming took 5 bases from V and 4 from J, leaving 18 bases between them. Germline-derived CDR1 and CDR2 are MGHRA and YSYEKL. Built from TCR beta cDNA, the libraries had unique molecular identifiers in them. MiXCR, applied by TCRdb to the PCR reads, yields one record per CDR3 protein. The sample records 750,000 to 950,000 distinct CDR3 sequences, around 42% being singletons. This entry belongs to a study of post-analysis software for immune sequencing data. Whole-study context: Some patients lacked subtype; others had relapsing-remitting, secondary progressive or progressive-relapsing disease. Overall study findings and caveats: Comparison of patients with controls showed 4 to 6 TRBV segments more frequent in patients, TRBV5-6, TRBV5-1 and TRBV20-1 among them. Significantly lower normalized Chao1 diversity was seen in multiple sclerosis patients than in controls. Samples sharing a preparation batch grouped tightly together when assessed by F measure.

The TCR comes from a girl between 5 and 17 years old with multiple sclerosis. This sequence joins TRBV4-1 and TRBJ2-7; tentative D call: TRBD2 (5 bases). The specimen sequenced was blood. DNA of the CDR3: TGCGCCAGCAGCGCGACGGGGATAGGGTGGTACGAGCAGTACTTC. Encoded protein: CASSATGIGWYEQYF.